Listed here are 30 T cell receptor beta chains from one sample, sequenced in a study of cytomegalovirus exposure and HLA in healthy donors. 13 Jbeta primers and 60 Vbeta primers were used for the PCR. The method was immunoSEQ multiplex PCR; TCRdb's version includes in-frame clones alone and lacks a portion of them. The sample holds around 120,000 clones, roughly four fifths seen once. Sequencing used PBMCs. These receptors were collected from a male donor in good health and CMV-seropositive.

The V gene is TRBV6-6, the J gene TRBJ1-4, with D uncertain. V was clipped by 6 bases and J by 4 bases, with 18 bases between them. The CDR3 covers 16 residues. Germline CDR1 MNHNY, CDR2 SVGAGI (reference sequence). In DNA form, the CDR3 reads TGTGCCAGCAGGCTTTTAACTGGAGGAGATAATGAAAAACTGTTTTTT. Translating it yields CASRLLTGGDNEKLFF.

This clone is a singleton in its sample. The chain uses TRBV4-3 and TRBJ2-5; possible D gene TRBD1, 5 bases. The CDR3 consists of 15 residues. Germline V gives CDR1 LGHNA, CDR2 YSLEER. V was cut by 0 bases and J by 2 bases, with 10 bases left in between. As DNA, the CDR3 is TGCGCCAGCAGCCAAGATCGGGCAGGGCAAGAGACCCAGTACTTC. Translation: CASSQDRAGQETQYF.

The V and J genes are TRBV27 and TRBJ2-3; 9 bases align to TRBD1. Trimming at V came to 5 bases and at J to 4 bases, leaving 10 bases not matched to a gene. Germline CDR1 and CDR2: MNHEY and SMNVEV (reference sequence). The CDR3 is made up of 16 amino acids. CDR3 nucleotides: TGTGCCAGCAGTCCCAACCGGGACAGGGTCCCAGATACGCAGTATTTT. Its translation is CASSPNRDRVPDTQYF.

The chain couples TRBV19 to TRBJ2-7, with D unclear. The germline V gene encodes CDR1 LNHDA and CDR2 SQIVND (reference sequence). V gave up 9 bases and J gave up 13 bases, with 13 bases separating them. The CDR3 is 9 amino acids. The DNA of the CDR3 is TGTGCCAGCCCTAAGTCCTTTTACTTC. Its protein is CASPKSFYF. Based on the CDR3 plus reference TRBV19 and TRBJ2-7, the full variable domain is DGGITQSPKYLFRKEGQNVTLSCEQNLNHDAMYWYRQDPGQGLRLIYYSQIVNDFQKGDIAEGYSVSREKKESFPLTVTSAQKNPTAFYLCASPKSFYFGPGTRLTVT.

This clone was counted a few times. The chain combines TRBV30 with TRBJ1-2; D not resolved. From germline, CDR1 is GTSNPN and CDR2 SVGIG (reference sequence). This CDR3 has 13 residues. The V end lost 3 bases, the J end lost 1 base, and 9 bases lay between the germline ends. The CDR3 bases are TGTGCCTGGAGAGAGAGTGGTAACTATGGCTACACCTTC. Protein sequence: CAWRESGNYGYTF. Full variable domain (missing parts from reference TRBV30 and TRBJ1-2): SQTIHQWPATLVQPVGSPLSLECTVEGTSNPNLYWYRQAAGRGLQLLFYSVGIGQISSEVPQNLSASRPQDRQFILSSKKLLLSDSGFYLCAWRESGNYGYTFGSGTRLTVV.

This clone was detected once. The J gene is TRBJ2-3, the V gene TRBV4-3; maybe TRBD2 (5 bases). The V end lost 3 bases, the J end lost 0 bases, and 16 bases lay between the germline ends. Germline CDR1 is LGHNA and CDR2 is YSLEER. The CDR3 consists of 17 residues. CDR3 nucleotide sequence: TGCGCCAGCAGCCACTCTAAGCGGATCCCTAGCACAGATACGCAGTATTTT. Its protein is CASSHSKRIPSTDTQYF.

The chain couples TRBV5-1 to TRBJ2-7; 7 bases match TRBD2. V gave up 1 base and J gave up 0 bases; unmatched junction bases: 4. The germline V gene encodes CDR1 SGHRS and CDR2 YFSETQ. This CDR3 has 15 amino acids. This chain's CDR3 is CASSLWGGSSYEQYF. The DNA for the CDR3 is TGCGCCAGCAGCTTGTGGGGGGGATCCTCCTACGAGCAGTACTTC.

The chain employs TRBV5-5 and TRBJ1-2; 9 nucleotides agree with TRBD1. The germline CDR1 and CDR2 sequences are SGHKS and YYEKEE (reference sequence). The V gene end was trimmed by 4 bases and the J gene end by 4 bases; junction bases not matched to a gene: 11. There are 16 residues in the CDR3. CDR3 nucleotides: TGTGCCAGCAGCCTGAGCGCCGGACAGGGGATCTATGGCTACACCTTC. Amino acid sequence: CASSLSAGQGIYGYTF. The whole variable domain, filled in from reference TRBV5-5 and TRBJ1-2, reads DAGVTQSPTHLIKTRGQQVTLRCSPISGHKSVSWYQQVLGQGPQFIFQYYEKEERGRGNFPDRFSARQFPNYSSELNVNALLLGDSALYLCASSLSAGQGIYGYTFGSGTRLTVV.

This clone has more than one count but fewer than ten. The chain links TRBV30 to TRBJ1-6, with 8 bases matching TRBD1. Germline V gene lookup returns CDR1 GTSNPN and CDR2 SVGIG (reference sequence). The CDR3 sequence is 13 residues long. Trimming removed 5 bases from V and 7 bases from J; junction bases left unmatched: 4. The CDR3 nucleotides are TGTGCCTGGGGACAGGGTCAAAATTCACCCCTCCACTTT. This encodes CAWGQGQNSPLHF.

The genes are TRBV7-6 and TRBJ2-5, with 7 bases identical to TRBD2. J lost 5 bases, V lost 6 bases, and 15 bases had no gene match. The CDR3 contains 16 residues. The germline V gene encodes CDR1 SGHVS and CDR2 FNYEAQ. CDR3 bases: TGTGCCAGCAGTTCTTCTCGGGACTGGGGAGGGGAGACCCAGTACTTC. It codes for CASSSSRDWGGETQYF.

This chain connects TRBV2 to TRBJ1-1, with 8 bases lining up with TRBD1. The CDR3 loop spans 13 amino acids. Germline CDR1 SNHLY, CDR2 FYNNEI. Trimming removed 8 bases from V and 7 bases from J; junction bases left unmatched: 9. CDR3 sequence: CASGQGAPSEAFF. In nucleotides, the CDR3 is TGTGCCAGCGGTCAGGGGGCGCCCAGTGAAGCTTTCTTT.

The rearrangement uses TRBV28 and TRBJ2-6; maybe TRBD2 (6 bases). Germline CDR1 is MDHEN and CDR2 is SYDVKM. V was trimmed by 2 bases and J by 0 bases, leaving 11 bases between them. The CDR3 has 17 amino acids. CDR3 coding DNA: TGTGCCAGCAGTTTAATTCACGGGAGCTCTGGGGCCAACGTCCTGACTTTC. Its translation is CASSLIHGSSGANVLTF.

For this clone: A junction boundary mismatches the germline segment, possibly from a read error. This sample includes further DNA sequences coding for the same CDR3. This chain joins TRBV27 and TRBJ2-3, with unresolved D. The CDR3 is 17 residues long. CDR1 and CDR2 from the germline V gene are MNHEY and SMNVEV (reference sequence). Here the CDR3 reads CASSFFGGGRSTDTQYF. In DNA form, the CDR3 reads TGCGCCAGCAGTTTCTTCGGTGGCGGAAGAAGCACAGATACGCAGTATTTT.

This sequence joins TRBV4-3 and TRBJ2-6; 7 bases line up with TRBD2. The CDR3 has 18 amino acids. Germline V gene sequence: CDR1 LGHNA, CDR2 YSLEER. With V trimmed by 1 base and J by 2 bases, 8 bases remained unmatched. The CDR3 reads CASSQVPPSGAGANVLTF. CDR3 in DNA: TGCGCCAGCAGCCAAGTACCCCCTAGCGGTGCTGGGGCCAACGTCCTGACTTTC.

The chain couples TRBV6-5 to TRBJ2-7; a weak D match, TRBD1 (5 bases). The CDR3 is 13 residues long. CDR1 MNHEY and CDR2 SVGAGI come from the germline V gene. Trimming stripped 5 bases from V and 3 bases from J, with 11 bases between. In nucleotides, the CDR3 is TGTGCCAGCAGTCCAATTGACAGCTACGAGCAGTACTTC. Protein sequence: CASSPIDSYEQYF.

The chain couples TRBV7-2 to TRBJ2-1; 8 bases are a match to TRBD2. The trim removed 5 bases at V and 2 bases at J, leaving 5 bases unmatched. The CDR3 is 15 amino acids. From germline, CDR1 is SGHTA and CDR2 FQGNSA. The CDR3 here is CASSLTSGAYNEQFF. The CDR3 nucleotides are TGTGCCAGCAGCCTAACTAGCGGAGCCTACAATGAGCAGTTCTTC. Full variable domain (remainder filled in from reference TRBV7-2 and TRBJ2-1): GAGVSQSPSNKVTEKGKDVELRCDPISGHTALYWYRQSLGQGLEFLIYFQGNSAPDKSGLPSDRFSAERTGGSVSTLTIQRTQQEDSAVYLCASSLTSGAYNEQFFGPGTRLTVL.

The chain carries TRBV5-1 and TRBJ2-1; 10 nucleotides agree with TRBD1. With 4 bases clipped from V and 6 bases from J, the junction kept 4 bases outside the gene matches. Germline lookup yields CDR1 SGHRS and CDR2 YFSETQ. The CDR3 has 14 amino acids. DNA of the CDR3: TGCGCCAGCAGCGGCGGGACAGGGGTCAATGAGCAGTTCTTC. This codes for CASSGGTGVNEQFF.

V is TRBV7-8 and J is TRBJ1-3, with 8 bases that match TRBD1. Trimming took 2 bases from V and 0 from J; bases not matched to a gene: 6. The germline V gene has CDR1 SGHVS and CDR2 FQNEAQ. The CDR3 is 17 amino acids. As DNA, the CDR3 is TGTGCCAGCAGCTTATTTGGGGACAGGCGCTCTGGAAACACCATATATTTT. Translated, it gives CASSLFGDRRSGNTIYF.

This sequence joins TRBV18 and TRBJ2-5; TRBD2 is a possible D gene (5 bases). Germline lookup yields CDR1 KGHSH and CDR2 LQKENI. The V gene lost 2 bases and the J gene lost 11 bases, with 15 bases spanning the gap. CDR3 size: 13 residues. The CDR3: CASSPNLNGEQYF. Written as DNA, the CDR3 is TGTGCCAGCTCACCAAACCTCAATGGGGAGCAGTACTTC.

V usage is TRBV19 and J usage is TRBJ2-1; no definite D call. The V gene lost 2 bases and the J gene lost 0 bases, with 11 bases spanning the gap. CDR3 length: 16 residues. CDR1 LNHDA and CDR2 SQIVND come from the germline V gene (reference sequence). The DNA for the CDR3 is TGTGCCAGTAGTATAAGCCCGGTGAGCTCCTACAATGAGCAGTTCTTC. Protein product: CASSISPVSSYNEQFF. The complete variable domain, with remaining parts taken from reference TRBV19 and TRBJ2-1, reads DGGITQSPKYLFRKEGQNVTLSCEQNLNHDAMYWYRQDPGQGLRLIYYSQIVNDFQKGDIAEGYSVSREKKESFPLTVTSAQKNPTAFYLCASSISPVSSYNEQFFGPGTRLTVL.

In this sample, this clone turned up a few times. This chain links TRBV28 with TRBJ1-2; TRBD1 aligns across 7 bases. V gave up 6 bases and J gave up 6 bases; unmatched junction bases: 7. The CDR3 loop spans 13 amino acids. Germline V gene lookup returns CDR1 MDHEN and CDR2 SYDVKM. The CDR3 loop reads CASRFLQGHGYTF. CDR3 nucleotides: TGTGCCAGCAGATTCTTACAGGGGCATGGCTACACCTTC.

This clone was seen a single time. V and J are TRBV28 and TRBJ2-7, with a possible D match to TRBD1 (6 bases). The length of the CDR3 is 15 residues. Germline V gene data show CDR1 as MDHEN and CDR2 as SYDVKM. V lost 7 bases and J 2 bases, leaving 18 bases between the germline ends. The CDR3 DNA follows: TGTGCCAGCAACCGCCCAGGGGAATCCACCTACGAGCAGTACTTC. Protein: CASNRPGESTYEQYF.

The chain combines TRBV28 with TRBJ1-1, with a tentative D call TRBD1 (6 bases). The CDR3 contains 13 residues. Germline V gives CDR1 MDHEN, CDR2 SYDVKM. Trimming took off 6 bases at V and 3 bases at J, with 11 bases between the two ends. CDR3 protein: CASRLGADTEAFF. For the CDR3, the DNA is TGTGCCAGCAGGTTGGGGGCGGACACTGAAGCTTTCTTT.

This clone was seen only a few times. This chain joins TRBV11-2 and TRBJ2-1, with 9 bases matching TRBD2. The CDR3 extends over 16 amino acids. Germline-derived CDR1 and CDR2 are SGHAT and FQNNGV. With V trimmed by 0 bases and J by 11 bases, 11 bases remained unmatched. This chain's CDR3 is CASSLDGVAGEGQQFF. The CDR3 DNA is TGTGCCAGCAGCTTAGATGGTGTAGCGGGAGAAGGGCAGCAGTTCTTC.

This chain links TRBV5-1 with TRBJ2-2; TRBD2 is a possible D gene (6 bases). The V end was cut by 4 bases, the J end by 2 bases, with 15 bases between. This CDR3 contains 16 residues. Germline CDR1 and CDR2: SGHRS and YFSETQ. The CDR3 DNA follows: TGCGCCAGCAGCCCCCGGGTGGGAGGTAACACCGGGGAGCTGTTTTTT. It is translated as CASSPRVGGNTGELFF. The full variable domain, completed using reference TRBV5-1 and TRBJ2-2, is KAGVTQTPRYLIKTRGQQVTLSCSPISGHRSVSWYQQTPGQGLQFLFEYFSETQRNKGNFPGRFSGRQFSNSRSEMNVSTLELGDSALYLCASSPRVGGNTGELFFGEGSRLTVL.

For this clone: This same CDR3 is encoded by further DNA sequences in the sample. This sequence joins TRBV15 and TRBJ2-7; possibly TRBD2 for D (5 bases). The ends were cut back, 1 base at V and 1 base at J, with 14 bases in the middle. CDR1 and CDR2 (germline): LNHNV, YYDKDF (reference sequence). The CDR3 spans 16 residues. The CDR3 region is CATSRVVGESSYEQYF. The CDR3, as DNA: TGTGCCACCAGCAGAGTTGTGGGAGAAAGTTCCTACGAGCAGTACTTC.

The CDR3 DNA sequence: TGCGCCAGCAGCCAGATTGTACAGAGAACTAACTATGGCTACACCTTC. Protein: CASSQIVQRTNYGYTF. The chain couples TRBV4-3 to TRBJ1-2; no clear D. In germline, CDR1 is LGHNA, CDR2 YSLEER. Trimming cost V 3 bases and J 0 bases, with 14 bases left between them. The CDR3 totals 16 residues.

V gene TRBV19 combines with J gene TRBJ2-1; 10 bases are shared with TRBD2. Losses at the gene ends were 6 bases for V and 1 base for J; bases not matched to a gene: 6. The germline V gene has CDR1 LNHDA and CDR2 SQIVND (reference sequence). The CDR3 has 16 residues. The CDR3 bases are TGTGCCAGTAGGAGGCTAGCGGGAGAATCCTACAATGAGCAGTTCTTC. The encoded protein is CASRRLAGESYNEQFF.

This chain joins TRBV7-2 and TRBJ2-5; 8 bases match TRBD2. The J call may be mistaken, given a closer DNA end match to TRBJ2-7. The germline gives CDR1 SGHTA, CDR2 FQGNSA. The CDR3 runs 14 residues. CDR3 DNA: TGTGCCAGCAGCCCGACAGCGGGAGCCTACGAGCAGTACTTC. It is translated as CASSPTAGAYEQYF.

CDR3 nucleotides: TGTGCCAGGTCTACAGGGGAATACAATGAGCAGTTCTTC. This sequence encodes CARSTGEYNEQFF. The chain carries TRBV10-3 and TRBJ2-1, with TRBD1 matching over 7 bases. Germline V gene lookup returns CDR1 ENHRY and CDR2 SYGVKD. Trimming took 10 bases from V and 4 from J; bases not matched to a gene: 7. CDR3 size: 13 residues.